One sample yielded the 20 T cell receptor beta chains listed below, sequenced in a study of CD8 T cells in ankylosing spondylitis. TCRdb processed the 5' RACE reads anew with MiXCR; each CDR3 protein has one entry. Of some 130,000 distinct CDR3 sequences listed, roughly an eighth were seen once; the top ten hold 3.5% to 5%. Sequenced sample: blood, either unsorted or a sorted T cell fraction (not recorded which). The receptors shown here come from a female donor with ankylosing spondylitis or in good health (not recorded which).

This clonotype was picked up many times. This chain connects TRBV7-2 to TRBJ2-3, with 13 bases that match TRBD2. The V gene end was trimmed by 4 bases and the J gene end by 10 bases; junction bases not matched to a gene: 8. Germline lookup yields CDR1 SGHTA and CDR2 FQGNSA. The CDR3 sequence is 15 residues long. In DNA form, the CDR3 reads TGTGCCAGCAGCTCAAAGGGACTAGCGGGAAGTGCGCAGTATTTT. Protein: CASSSKGLAGSAQYF.

The chain uses TRBV10-3 and TRBJ2-3; D may be TRBD1 or TRBD2 (5 bases each). The CDR3 totals 11 residues. V was shortened by 11 bases and J by 5 bases, with 11 bases between the two germline ends. Germline V CDR1 and CDR2: ENHRY, SYGVKD. The CDR3 DNA reads as TGTGCCGGGGGTAGCGTAGATACGCAGTATTTT. Its translation: CAGGSVDTQYF.

A remark on this clonotype: A much larger clonotype is one base distant, so this may be a read error. The V gene is TRBV29-1, the J gene TRBJ1-3; tentatively, D is TRBD1 (5 bases). Trimming took 7 bases from V and 6 from J, leaving 16 bases between them. Germline V lookup: CDR1 SQVTM, CDR2 ANQGSEA. The CDR3 consists of 13 residues. In DNA form, the CDR3 reads TGCAGCGCTTGGGACTTCGGGGTAAACACCATATATTTT. This gives the protein CSAWDFGVNTIYF.

This clonotype was found many times. The chain combines TRBV20-1 with TRBJ2-2; TRBD1 matches 7 bases. The CDR3 length is 13 residues. CDR1 is DFQATT, CDR2 SNEGSKA, per germline (reference sequence). J lost 7 bases, V lost 5 bases, and 7 bases had no gene match. DNA of the CDR3: TGCAGTGCTTTGACAGGGTCGGGCGGGGAGCTGTTTTTT. It is translated as CSALTGSGGELFF.

Many counts were recorded for this clonotype. The chain is built from TRBV24-1 and TRBJ1-2; D remains unclear. The CDR3 contains 13 residues. V shed 4 bases and J shed 2 bases, with 7 bases lying between them. Germline values: CDR1 KGHDR, CDR2 SFDVKD. CDR3 nucleotide sequence: TGTGCCACCAGTGAGTCCCAGAACTATGGCTACACCTTC. It codes for CATSESQNYGYTF.

Ten or more counts support this clonotype. The chain combines TRBV7-8 with TRBJ2-2; D remains ambiguous. Germline V gene data show CDR1 as SGHVS and CDR2 as FQNEAQ. V was clipped by 2 bases and J by 3 bases, with 4 bases between them. CDR3 length: 13 amino acids. The CDR3, as DNA: TGTGCCAGCAGCTTAAAGTACACCGGGGAGCTGTTTTTT. Protein product: CASSLKYTGELFF. The whole variable domain, remainder taken from reference TRBV7-8 and TRBJ2-2, is GAGVSQSPRYKVAKRGQDVALRCDPISGHVSLFWYQQALGQGPEFLTYFQNEAQLDKSGLPSDRFFAERPEGSVSTLKIQRTQQEDSAVYLCASSLKYTGELFFGEGSRLTVL.

In its sample, this clonotype was seen many times. The V call is TRBV10-2, the J call TRBJ2-2; D ambiguous. The CDR3 totals 14 residues. Germline CDR1 WSHSY, CDR2 SAAADI. The V and J ends lost 4 bases and 1 base respectively, with 7 bases between them. As DNA, the CDR3 is TGCGCCAGCAGTGGGGCAGGGAACACCGGGGAGCTGTTTTTT. Translating it yields CASSGAGNTGELFF.

This clonotype was seen repeatedly, ten times or more. The chain carries TRBV12-3 or TRBV12-4 and TRBJ1-1; D remains unclear. Deletions cut 5 bases from V and 1 base from J, with 8 bases between. The CDR3 is made up of 13 amino acids. The CDR3 sequence: CASSPDGNTEAFF. CDR3 in DNA: TGTGCCAGCAGTCCTGACGGGAACACTGAAGCTTTCTTT.

The sample holds many counts of this clonotype. The chain combines TRBV5-1 with TRBJ1-4; the D gene is possibly TRBD1 (5 bases). The CDR3 is 14 residues long. The germline V and J ends were trimmed by 1 base and 4 bases, with 8 bases remaining between them. Germline values: CDR1 SGHRS, CDR2 YFSETQ. The CDR3 DNA follows: TGCGCCAGCAGCTTGACAGGACTTAATGAAAAACTGTTTTTT. This translates into CASSLTGLNEKLFF.

Only one count was recorded for this clonotype. The chain uses TRBV20-1 and TRBJ2-1; D possibly matches TRBD1 or TRBD2 (6 bases each). CDR3 length equals 15 residues. Trimming took off 5 bases at V and 6 bases at J, with 20 bases between the two ends. CDR1 is DFQATT, CDR2 SNEGSKA, per germline (reference sequence). CDR3 sequence (DNA): TGCAGTGCTCCCCCGGGGGCGGGTCAATGCAATGAGCAGTTCTTC. Translated, it gives CSAPPGAGQCNEQFF.

This clonotype was detected ten times or more. This chain uses TRBV28 with TRBJ2-2, with D tentatively TRBD2 (5 bases). Trimming removed 2 bases from V and 6 bases from J, with 16 bases in between. CDR3 length equals 16 residues. Germline CDR1 and CDR2: MDHEN and SYDVKM. The CDR3 sequence: CASSLARASNAGELFF. The CDR3 region has the DNA TGTGCCAGCAGTTTAGCGAGGGCTAGTAACGCCGGGGAGCTGTTTTTT. Full variable domain (rest looked up from reference TRBV28 and TRBJ2-2): DVKVTQSSRYLVKRTGEKVFLECVQDMDHENMFWYRQDPGLGLRLIYFSYDVKMKEKGDIPEGYSVSREKKERFSLILESASTNQTSMYLCASSLARASNAGELFFGEGSRLTVL.

In its sample, this clonotype was seen many times. The rearrangement joins TRBV12-3 or TRBV12-4 to TRBJ2-5; 8 bases agree with TRBD1. J was trimmed by 5 bases and V by 7 bases; bases with no gene match: 9. The CDR3 extends over 14 amino acids. CDR3 residues: CASTLGTGGETQYF. The CDR3 bases are TGTGCCAGCACCCTCGGGACAGGTGGGGAGACCCAGTACTTC.

This clonotype was counted at least ten times. Written as DNA, the CDR3 is TGTGCCAGCAGACGGGGGGAATACACCGGGGAGCTGTTTTTT. It translates to CASRRGEYTGELFF. The rearrangement uses TRBV5-6 and TRBJ2-2; 7 positions match TRBD2. CDR1 is SGHDT, CDR2 YYEEEE, per germline. This CDR3 has 14 amino acids. Germline trimming cut 5 bases from V and 3 bases from J; bases unmatched to any gene: 4.

The sample holds many counts of this clonotype. The genes are TRBV11-2 and TRBJ2-1; 12 bases are a match to TRBD2. V shed 5 bases and J 6 bases; nucleotides not matched to a gene: 5. The CDR3 is made up of 15 amino acids. Germline-derived CDR1 and CDR2 are SGHAT and FQNNGV. The DNA for the CDR3 is TGTGCCAGCAGCCAACTAGCGGGAGGAGGCAATGAGCAGTTCTTC. As protein: CASSQLAGGGNEQFF.

This clonotype has ten or more counts. The V gene is TRBV7-6, the J gene TRBJ2-7, with 8 bases that match TRBD1. V lost 4 bases to trimming and J lost 4 bases; unmatched junction nucleotides: 6. The germline CDR1 and CDR2 sequences are SGHVS and FNYEAQ. The CDR3 runs 14 residues. The DNA of the CDR3 is TGTGCCAGCAGCTACCGGGACAGGTTTTACGAGCAGTACTTC. Encoded protein: CASSYRDRFYEQYF.

The rearrangement uses TRBV3-1 and TRBJ2-5; D not certain. The germline gives CDR1 LGHDT, CDR2 YNNKEL (reference sequence). This CDR3 has 15 residues. Deletions cut 0 bases from V and 0 bases from J, with 8 bases between. The CDR3 is CASSQEAEYQETQYF. The CDR3 DNA reads as TGTGCCAGCAGCCAAGAGGCGGAGTACCAAGAGACCCAGTACTTC.

This sequence joins TRBV12-3 or TRBV12-4 and TRBJ1-2; no clear D gene. This CDR3 spans 14 amino acids. Trimming stripped 10 bases from V and 7 bases from J, with 22 bases between. CDR3 loop: CANSLGGRAIGYTF. CDR3 coding DNA: TGTGCCAACAGCCTGGGTGGGCGGGCTATTGGCTACACCTTC.

This clonotype was detected many times. For the CDR3, the DNA is TGTGCCAGCAGCTTAGGGTCCAATTTGGGGAACACTGAAGCTTTCTTT. This encodes CASSLGSNLGNTEAFF. The rearrangement joins TRBV7-8 to TRBJ1-1; D call uncertain. The V gene's germline CDR1 is SGHVS and CDR2 FQNEAQ. V lost 1 base, J lost 1 base, and 13 bases lay in between. This CDR3 region has 16 residues.

This clonotype was seen ten or more times. This sequence joins TRBV5-1 and TRBJ2-1; maybe TRBD2 (5 bases). Germline V lookup: CDR1 SGHRS, CDR2 YFSETQ. CDR3 size: 14 residues. Trimming left V 8 bases short and J 6 bases short, with 18 bases between. CDR3 coding DNA: TGCGCCAGTCATCCCGGGGAGAAGGGCAATGAGCAGTTCTTC. Amino acids: CASHPGEKGNEQFF.

This clonotype was observed at least ten times. CDR3 bases: TGTGCCAGCACCCCAGGGGAGACCCAGTACTTC. Translating it yields CASTPGETQYF. V and J are TRBV2 and TRBJ2-5, with D possibly matching TRBD1 (5 bases). The CDR3 is made up of 11 amino acids. The germline gives CDR1 SNHLY, CDR2 FYNNEI. V lost 7 bases to trimming and J lost 5 bases, with 8 bases between them.